These 27 T cell receptor beta chains were sequenced from one sample in a study of blood T cell repertoires in COVID-19. The repertoire was sequenced with immunoSEQ multiplex PCR; TCRdb's copy has only in-frame clones and lacks some. The data contain tens of thousands of clones, 70% to 90% of them singletons. The sample comprised peripheral blood. The receptor set was obtained from a man aged 35 to 55 with acute or convalescent COVID-19.

The CDR3 bases are TGTGCCAGCAGCTTAGGGACAGGGAAGCAGCCCCAGCATTTT. Translation: CASSLGTGKQPQHF. V usage is TRBV7-2 and J usage is TRBJ1-5; 8 bases match TRBD1. The germline V gene encodes CDR1 SGHTA and CDR2 FQGNSA. The CDR3 sequence is 14 residues long. V lost 1 base to trimming and J lost 7 bases; unmatched junction nucleotides: 3. Filled out from reference TRBV7-2 and TRBJ1-5, the complete variable domain reads GAGVSQSPSNKVTEKGKDVELRCDPISGHTALYWYRQSLGQGLEFLIYFQGNSAPDKSGLPSDRFSAERTGGSVSTLTIQRTQQEDSAVYLCASSLGTGKQPQHFGDGTRLSIL.

This clone was picked up a small number of times. The chain employs TRBV5-6 and TRBJ2-5; the match to TRBD1 covers 7 bases. Germline CDR1 and CDR2: SGHDT and YYEEEE. The CDR3 is 15 residues long. Trimming took 1 base from V and 1 from J; bases not matched to a gene: 4. CDR3 in amino acids: CASSLLTGVQETQYF. The DNA for the CDR3 is TGTGCCAGCAGCTTGTTAACAGGGGTCCAAGAGACCCAGTACTTC.

The genes are TRBV13 and TRBJ2-7; 10 positions agree with TRBD1. CDR3 length: 14 residues. V shed 4 bases, J shed 5 bases, and the junction held 5 bases outside the gene matches. Germline V gene data show CDR1 as PRHDT and CDR2 as FYEKMQ (reference sequence). CDR3 region: CASSSGDRGNEQYF. CDR3 DNA sequence: TGTGCCAGCAGCTCCGGGGACAGGGGCAACGAGCAGTACTTC.

The rearrangement links TRBV5-8 to TRBJ2-3; 9 bases match TRBD1. The germline V gene encodes CDR1 SGHTS and CDR2 YDEGEE. This CDR3 comprises 15 residues. V was pared by 4 bases and J by 0 bases, with 3 bases of the junction left unmatched. CDR3 nucleotide sequence: TGTGCCAGCAGCGCCGGGACAGGGAGCACAGATACGCAGTATTTT. Translation: CASSAGTGSTDTQYF.

This clone was counted only a few times. The chain combines TRBV19 with TRBJ1-2; possible D gene TRBD1, 5 bases. This CDR3 comprises 15 residues. Germline CDR1 and CDR2: LNHDA and SQIVND (reference sequence). The V end lost 7 bases, the J end lost 7 bases, and 22 bases lay between the germline ends. CDR3 region: CASNTGWGDLRGYTF. For the CDR3, the DNA is TGTGCCAGTAACACTGGGTGGGGGGATCTTCGTGGCTACACCTTC.

The genes are TRBV9 and TRBJ2-3; D remains unclear. Per the germline V gene, CDR1 is SGDLS and CDR2 is YYNGEE. The CDR3 has 14 amino acids. Trimming left V 1 base short and J 6 bases short, with 12 bases between. DNA of the CDR3: TGTGCCAGCAGCGTATTATCTAGGCCTGATACGCAGTATTTT. Translating gives CASSVLSRPDTQYF. Combining the CDR3 with reference TRBV9 and TRBJ2-3 gives the whole variable domain DSGVTQTPKHLITATGQRVTLRCSPRSGDLSVYWYQQSLDQGLQFLIQYYNGEERAKGNILERFSAQQFPDLHSELNLSSLELGDSALYFCASSVLSRPDTQYFGPGTRLTVL.

The chain combines TRBV2 with TRBJ2-3; D is perhaps TRBD1 (6 bases). CDR1 and CDR2 from the germline V gene are SNHLY and FYNNEI. With 4 bases removed from V and 0 bases from J, the gap between germline ends came to 14 bases. CDR3 length equals 16 residues. Here the CDR3 reads CASSVGATLSTDTQYF. CDR3 bases: TGTGCCAGCAGTGTGGGGGCGACCTTAAGCACAGATACGCAGTATTTT.

The chain uses TRBV9 and TRBJ2-1, with TRBD2 matching 13 bases. There are 19 residues in the CDR3. The junction had 13 bases not matched to a gene; V was cut back by 3 bases and J by 4 bases. CDR1 and CDR2 (germline): SGDLS, YYNGEE. CDR3 region: CASSAFGTSGVASYNEQFF. The DNA for the CDR3 is TGTGCCAGCAGCGCCTTCGGGACTAGCGGGGTCGCCTCGTACAATGAGCAGTTCTTC.

This rearrangement joins TRBV19 to TRBJ2-7; D not certain. Per the germline V gene, CDR1 is LNHDA and CDR2 is SQIVND (reference sequence). Trimming left V 6 bases short and J 1 base short, with 7 bases between. CDR3 length: 12 amino acids. In DNA form, the CDR3 reads TGTGCCAGTAGCCCGGGTTCCTACGAGCAGTACTTC. The encoded protein is CASSPGSYEQYF.

CDR3 in amino acids: CASSLVPEETQYF. CDR3 nucleotide sequence: TGCGCCAGCAGCTTGGTTCCAGAAGAGACCCAGTACTTC. The J gene is TRBJ2-5, the V gene TRBV5-1; D gene ambiguous. The CDR3 has 13 residues. With 0 bases removed from V and 3 bases from J, the gap between germline ends came to 6 bases. Germline CDR1 SGHRS, CDR2 YFSETQ.

This clone was counted once. The genes are TRBV6-6 and TRBJ2-7, with D unresolved. V was shortened by 4 bases and J by 4 bases, with 5 bases between the two germline ends. The CDR3 is 11 amino acids. CDR1 is MNHNY and CDR2 is SVGAGI in the germline V gene (reference sequence). The CDR3 loop is CASSSFYEQYF. DNA of the CDR3: TGTGCCAGCAGTTCTTTTTACGAGCAGTACTTC.

V gene TRBV7-9 combines with J gene TRBJ2-7; a possible D gene is TRBD1 (7 bases). This CDR3 region has 15 residues. V was clipped by 5 bases and J by 4 bases, with 18 bases between them. Germline V lookup: CDR1 SEHNR, CDR2 FQNEAQ (reference sequence). The CDR3 bases are TGTGCCAGCAGCCAGCCCCTACAGGGGAGGTACGAGCAGTACTTC. It encodes CASSQPLQGRYEQYF.

In this sample, this clone turned up a few times. The rearrangement joins TRBV12-3 or TRBV12-4 to TRBJ1-2; D is uncertain. The CDR3 sequence is 12 residues long. V gave up 5 bases and J gave up 8 bases, with 12 bases separating them. The CDR3 loop reads CASSHETGGYTF. CDR3 DNA sequence: TGTGCCAGCAGTCACGAAACGGGGGGCTACACCTTC.

This clone was seen once. V is TRBV19 and J is TRBJ2-3; TRBD2 agrees at 10 bases. There are 18 residues in the CDR3. Losses at the gene ends were 5 bases for V and 1 base for J; bases not matched to a gene: 12. CDR1 is LNHDA, CDR2 SQIVND, per germline (reference sequence). The CDR3 nucleotides read TGTGCCAGTAGTGACGCTAGCGGGAGTGTGACTGGCACAGATACGCAGTATTTT. This translates into CASSDASGSVTGTDTQYF.

This clone was found once. This chain's CDR3 is CASSLQDNYGYTF. CDR3 DNA sequence: TGCGCCAGCAGCTTACAGGATAACTATGGCTACACCTTC. V and J are TRBV5-1 and TRBJ1-2; D may be TRBD1 (5 bases). The CDR3 consists of 13 residues. V shed 2 bases and J shed 1 base, with 6 bases lying between them. The germline V gene encodes CDR1 SGHRS and CDR2 YFSETQ.

The rearrangement links TRBV12-3 or TRBV12-4 to TRBJ1-3; D may be TRBD1 (6 bases). Trimming stripped 11 bases from V and 6 bases from J, with 17 bases between. This CDR3 is 13 amino acids long. CDR3 coding DNA: TGTGCCCATGGGGGGGCTCATGAAAACACCATATATTTT. Its translation is CAHGGAHENTIYF.

The genes are TRBV13 and TRBJ2-1; 12 positions match TRBD2. The junction had 6 bases not matched to a gene; V was cut back by 4 bases and J by 14 bases. Germline CDR1 PRHDT, CDR2 FYEKMQ (reference sequence). The CDR3 has 13 residues. The CDR3 nucleotides read TGTGCCAGCAGCTCTCTGACTAGCGGGAGTAAGTTCTTC. It codes for CASSSLTSGSKFF.

This chain connects TRBV30 to TRBJ1-6; weak D call: TRBD1 (5 bases). V was trimmed by 8 bases and J by 7 bases, leaving 15 bases between them. The germline V gene encodes CDR1 GTSNPN and CDR2 SVGIG (reference sequence). This CDR3 comprises 13 residues. The CDR3 DNA sequence: TGTGCCCGTTCCGGGACTCCAAATTCACCCCTCCACTTT. This sequence encodes CARSGTPNSPLHF. Looking up the rest from reference TRBV30 and TRBJ1-6 gives the full variable domain: SQTIHQWPATLVQPVGSPLSLECTVEGTSNPNLYWYRQAAGRGLQLLFYSVGIGQISSEVPQNLSASRPQDRQFILSSKKLLLSDSGFYLCARSGTPNSPLHFGNGTRLTVT.

The CDR3 sequence: CASTPDRDYNEQFF. For the CDR3, the DNA is TGTGCCAGCACCCCGGACAGGGACTACAATGAGCAGTTCTTC. The rearrangement uses TRBV11-1 and TRBJ2-1, with 8 nucleotides matching TRBD1. The germline V gene has CDR1 SGHAT and CDR2 FQDESV (reference sequence). The length of the CDR3 is 14 residues. V was pared by 7 bases and J by 3 bases, with 5 bases of the junction left unmatched. The complete variable domain, with remaining parts taken from reference TRBV11-1 and TRBJ2-1, reads EAEVAQSPRYKITEKSQAVAFWCDPISGHATLYWYRQILGQGPELLVQFQDESVVDDSQLPKDRFSAERLKGVDSTLKIQPAELGDSAMYLCASTPDRDYNEQFFGPGTRLTVL.

The V and J genes are TRBV19 and TRBJ2-2, with TRBD2 matching over 10 bases. Germline lookup yields CDR1 LNHDA and CDR2 SQIVND (reference sequence). CDR3 length: 16 residues. With 3 bases clipped from V and 5 bases from J, the junction kept 6 bases outside the gene matches. CDR3 nucleotides: TGTGCCAGTAGTATTTGGCTAGCGGGAGTAACCGGGGAGCTGTTTTTT. Translated: CASSIWLAGVTGELFF.

Comment on this clone: At one end, the junction sequence differs from germline, possibly due to a read error. J is TRBJ2-3 and V is TRBV7-2; 11 bases line up with TRBD2. The CDR3 has 16 amino acids. Germline CDR1 reads SGHTA; CDR2 reads FQGNSA. Here the CDR3 reads CANSSPGLAVEDTQYF. CDR3 coding DNA: TGTGCCAACAGCTCTCCGGGACTAGCGGTTGAAGATACGCAGTATTTT.

The J gene is TRBJ2-1, the V gene TRBV11-2, with 9 bases aligning to TRBD1. Germline values: CDR1 SGHAT, CDR2 FQNNGV. CDR3 length: 15 residues. V lost 2 bases and J lost 7; bases outside the gene matches: 6. The DNA for the CDR3 is TGTGCCAGCAGCTTACTCGGGACAGGGCATAATGAGCAGTTCTTC. Its protein is CASSLLGTGHNEQFF.

This clone is a singleton in its sample. V and J are TRBV10-1 and TRBJ2-1, with TRBD2 matching over 11 bases. V dropped 3 bases and J dropped 8; count of bases not matched to a gene: 6. CDR1 is WNHNN and CDR2 is SYGVQD in the germline V gene (reference sequence). The CDR3 has 15 residues. CDR3 loop: CASSEVAGGLDEQFF. The CDR3 coding sequence is TGCGCCAGCAGTGAAGTAGCGGGAGGGCTAGATGAGCAGTTCTTC.

V and J are TRBV5-1 and TRBJ1-1, with 8 bases lining up with TRBD1. Trimming at V came to 3 bases and at J to 2 bases, leaving 9 bases not matched to a gene. Germline V gives CDR1 SGHRS, CDR2 YFSETQ. CDR3 size: 16 residues. The CDR3 DNA reads TGCGCCAGCAGCTGGATGGGACAGGCCTTTAACACTGAAGCTTTCTTT. Translation: CASSWMGQAFNTEAFF.

The J gene is TRBJ1-1, the V gene TRBV9; unclear D gene. Trimming pared 1 base from V and 4 bases from J, leaving 11 bases between. This CDR3 has 14 residues. The germline V gene encodes CDR1 SGDLS and CDR2 YYNGEE. CDR3 in DNA: TGTGCCAGCAGCGTAAACAGCCTGACCACTGAAGCTTTCTTT. Residues: CASSVNSLTTEAFF.

The V call is TRBV6-1, the J call TRBJ2-4; D gene unclear. This CDR3 is built from 17 residues. Between the trimmed V and J ends, which lost 2 bases and 0 bases, there was a span of 14 bases. Germline values: CDR1 MNHNS, CDR2 SASEGT. The CDR3 here is CASSENPLGGAKNIQYF. The CDR3 DNA follows: TGTGCCAGCAGTGAAAATCCCCTTGGCGGAGCCAAAAACATTCAGTACTTC.

CDR3 nucleotides: TGTGCCAGCAGTGAAATCCGGGACAGGGGGCGCGGAGCTTTCTTT. This translates into CASSEIRDRGRGAFF. This chain joins TRBV6-1 and TRBJ1-1; 12 bases fit TRBD1. Trimming cost V 2 bases and J 10 bases; bases outside gene matches: 8. CDR3 length: 15 amino acids. Looked up from germline, CDR1 is MNHNS and CDR2 is SASEGT.